The sequence of this TCR beta chain was determined in a study of T cells in Graves' hyperthyroidism and ophthalmopathy. Across the study: Peripheral blood draws took place at initial diagnosis, ahead of any treatment.

Study-level points and caveats: It was a median about 6.5 months before onset that the model predicted ophthalmopathy.

The junction had 4 bases not matched to a gene; V was cut back by 4 bases and J by 4 bases. The CDR3 contains 13 residues. This clonotype has just a few counts. The antigen is undetermined. Hyperthyroidism of Graves' type that showed no ophthalmopathy progression within 18 months was stable. Patients having uncontrolled infection, another autoimmune disease, pregnancy or lactation were not included. The investigators amplified TCR beta CDR3 regions from RNA transcripts. The HTBI primer set served for first-round RT-PCR of the TCR CDR3. Using its own MiXCR run on the multiplex PCR reads, TCRdb lists one record per CDR3 protein. Among just under 750,000 distinct CDR3 sequences listed, roughly a third were seen once.

The chain uses TRBV12-3 or TRBV12-4 and TRBJ2-7; 7 positions agree with TRBD1. Sequenced sample: blood. The TCR comes from a middle-aged woman with Graves' hyperthyroidism. Written as DNA, the CDR3 is TGTGCCAGCAGTTATGGGACAGAATACGAGCAGTACTTC. This codes for CASSYGTEYEQYF.